The 20 T cell receptor beta chains listed next were all sequenced from one sample in a study of cytomegalovirus exposure and HLA in healthy donors. Primers for the PCR totalled 60 Vbeta and 13 Jbeta. The data were produced by immunoSEQ multiplex PCR, yet TCRdb's version contains in-frame clones alone and is incomplete. This table has approximately 180,000 clones, 77% appearing once. The specimen was PBMCs. The receptors were sampled from an older woman in good health and CMV-seropositive.

The V call is TRBV6-6, the J call TRBJ1-4; D is possibly TRBD1 (5 bases). V lost 6 bases and J 1 base, leaving 12 bases between the germline ends. CDR1 MNHNY and CDR2 SVGAGI come from the germline V gene (reference sequence). This CDR3 has 15 amino acids. CDR3: CASRPRVLTNEKLFF. Written as DNA, the CDR3 is TGTGCCAGCAGGCCCAGGGTACTAACTAATGAAAAACTGTTTTTT.

The chain combines TRBV2 with TRBJ2-1; D is unclear. The CDR3 consists of 13 residues. Between the trimmed V and J ends, which lost 3 bases and 3 bases, there was a span of 6 bases. Germline V gene lookup returns CDR1 SNHLY and CDR2 FYNNEI. The CDR3 bases are TGTGCCAGCAGTGAGGGCGTCTACAATGAGCAGTTCTTC. This translates into CASSEGVYNEQFF.

The chain carries TRBV27 and TRBJ2-7; the match to TRBD1 covers 11 bases. J gave up 6 bases and V 1 base, and 8 bases lay outside the gene matches. The CDR3 loop spans 16 amino acids. Germline CDR1 is MNHEY and CDR2 is SMNVEV (reference sequence). CDR3 protein: CASSLLLSDRGREQYF. In DNA, the CDR3 is TGTGCCAGCAGTTTATTGCTTTCGGACAGGGGGCGCGAGCAGTACTTC.

The V and J genes are TRBV7-8 and TRBJ2-2; 11 positions match TRBD2. The germline V gene encodes CDR1 SGHVS and CDR2 FQNEAQ. The CDR3 runs 15 residues. Unmatched junction bases numbered 5, after V lost 6 bases and J lost 5 bases. In DNA form, the CDR3 reads TGTGCCAGCAGTCTAGCGGGGGGTGAGACCGGGGAGCTGTTTTTT. It specifies CASSLAGGETGELFF.

The chain has TRBV9 and TRBJ1-2; D ambiguous. This CDR3 region has 13 residues. Deletions cut 2 bases from V and 5 bases from J, with 10 bases between. The V gene's germline CDR1 is SGDLS and CDR2 YYNGEE. The CDR3 loop is CASSVGGAYGYTF. The CDR3 coding sequence is TGTGCCAGCAGCGTTGGTGGAGCGTATGGCTACACCTTC.

The V call is TRBV6-1, the J call TRBJ2-7, with 11 bases identical to TRBD2. The junction had 6 bases not matched to a gene; V was cut back by 4 bases and J by 4 bases. Germline CDR1 MNHNS, CDR2 SASEGT. The CDR3 extends over 15 amino acids. CDR3 in DNA: TGTGCCAGCAGTGGGTATGGGACTAGCGGTTACGAGCAGTACTTC. Translation: CASSGYGTSGYEQYF.

The V call is TRBV29-1, the J call TRBJ1-1; perhaps TRBD1 as D (6 bases). V was clipped by 6 bases and J by 10 bases, with 18 bases between them. The germline CDR1 and CDR2 sequences are SQVTM and ANQGSEA. The CDR3 is 12 amino acids. The CDR3 protein is CSVLIRGLGAFF. CDR3 in DNA: TGCAGCGTCTTAATCAGGGGTTTGGGAGCTTTCTTT.

The chain has TRBV4-2 and TRBJ2-1; 9 bases fit TRBD2. Germline-derived CDR1 and CDR2 are LGHNA and YNFKEQ. The CDR3 covers 17 residues. V trimming: 4 bases; J trimming: 3 bases; junction bases outside the gene matches: 10. The DNA for the CDR3 is TGTGCCAGCAGCCCGGCGGGAGGGCCGGCGGACTACAATGAGCAGTTCTTC. Its translation is CASSPAGGPADYNEQFF.

This clone was observed a handful of times. The chain couples TRBV6-1 to TRBJ2-3; possible D gene TRBD1, 5 bases. CDR1 is MNHNS, CDR2 SASEGT, per germline. V was pared by 6 bases and J by 2 bases, with 12 bases between. The CDR3 runs to 14 residues. The CDR3 coding sequence is TGTGCCAGCAGCCCCATGACAGACACAGATACGCAGTATTTT. Its protein is CASSPMTDTDTQYF.

V gene TRBV18 combines with J gene TRBJ2-1; D might be TRBD1 (6 bases). The CDR3 loop spans 11 amino acids. The germline V and J ends were trimmed by 6 bases and 9 bases, with 9 bases remaining between them. CDR1 is KGHSH, CDR2 LQKENI, per germline. The CDR3 loop reads CASSLRGEQFF. The CDR3 DNA reads as TGTGCCAGCTCCCTCAGGGGTGAGCAGTTCTTC.

V is TRBV2 and J is TRBJ2-5, with D possibly TRBD2 on 5 matching bases. The length of the CDR3 is 16 residues. Germline lookup yields CDR1 SNHLY and CDR2 FYNNEI. The CDR3: CAATNKGAVGIETQYF. The CDR3 nucleotides read TGTGCAGCTACAAATAAAGGAGCGGTGGGCATAGAGACCCAGTACTTC.

The chain joins TRBV27 to TRBJ1-1, with 12 bases that match TRBD1. The V segment lost 0 bases and the J segment 1 base; nucleotides outside the gene matches: 6. The CDR3 sequence is 18 residues long. CDR1 is MNHEY and CDR2 is SMNVEV in the germline V gene (reference sequence). CDR3 in DNA: TGTGCCAGCAGTTTATCAGCGGGACAGGGGGCCCCGAACACTGAAGCTTTCTTT. Translating it yields CASSLSAGQGAPNTEAFF.

The rearrangement joins TRBV20-1 to TRBJ2-3; D is uncertain. V lost 4 bases to trimming and J lost 4 bases, with 6 bases between them. CDR1 is DFQATT, CDR2 SNEGSKA, per germline (reference sequence). This CDR3 region has 11 residues. DNA for the CDR3: TGCAGTGCTACTAGTGCAGATACGCAGTATTTT. This translates into CSATSADTQYF.

V gene TRBV11-1 combines with J gene TRBJ2-3, with 7 bases matching TRBD2. Trimming took 1 base from V and 6 from J; bases not matched to a gene: 1. This CDR3 comprises 13 residues. Per the germline V gene, CDR1 is SGHAT and CDR2 is FQDESV (reference sequence). DNA of the CDR3: TGTGCCAGCAGCTTAGAACTAGCGGATACGCAGTATTTT. Translation: CASSLELADTQYF.

The chain carries TRBV30 and TRBJ1-5; 9 positions match TRBD1. Germline V gene lookup returns CDR1 GTSNPN and CDR2 SVGIG (reference sequence). The CDR3 loop spans 14 amino acids. Trimming cost V 3 bases and J 3 bases; bases outside gene matches: 3. CDR3 coding DNA: TGTGCCTGGAGGGGACAGGGCTCCAATCAGCCCCAGCATTTT. Translating it yields CAWRGQGSNQPQHF.

The J gene is TRBJ2-5, the V gene TRBV5-1; D possibly corresponds to TRBD1 (6 bases). The V gene's germline CDR1 is SGHRS and CDR2 YFSETQ. V gave up 2 bases and J gave up 4 bases, with 9 bases separating them. The length of the CDR3 is 13 residues. CDR3 loop: CASSLQGSETQYF. The DNA of the CDR3 is TGCGCCAGCAGCTTACAGGGTTCAGAGACCCAGTACTTC.

The V and J genes are TRBV7-8 and TRBJ1-2, with TRBD1 as a possible D gene (6 bases). The CDR3 consists of 12 residues. The germline gives CDR1 SGHVS, CDR2 FQNEAQ. V was cut by 5 bases and J by 7 bases, with 11 bases left in between. The CDR3 reads CASSVTGSGYTF. The CDR3 DNA sequence: TGTGCCAGCAGCGTAACAGGGAGTGGCTACACCTTC.

The chain couples TRBV7-3 to TRBJ1-1; 7 nucleotides agree with TRBD1. The trim removed 5 bases at V and 0 bases at J, leaving 3 bases unmatched. The CDR3 sequence is 14 residues long. The germline V gene encodes CDR1 SGHTA and CDR2 FQGTGA. CDR3 sequence: CASSQGQLNTEAFF. The CDR3, as DNA: TGTGCCAGCAGCCAGGGACAGTTGAACACTGAAGCTTTCTTT.

The chain carries TRBV10-2 and TRBJ2-1; TRBD2 is a possible D gene (6 bases). The CDR3 has 12 residues. Germline CDR1 WSHSY, CDR2 SAAADI. Trimming removed 4 bases from V and 12 bases from J, with 13 bases in between. CDR3 region: CASSATPGLQFF. CDR3 DNA: TGCGCCAGCAGTGCAACACCGGGACTGCAGTTCTTC.

This chain joins TRBV30 and TRBJ1-1; D is ambiguous. The length of the CDR3 is 13 residues. V shed 2 bases and J shed 1 base, with 8 bases lying between them. Germline CDR1 is GTSNPN and CDR2 is SVGIG (reference sequence). The CDR3 reads CAWSQAGNTEAFF. Written as DNA, the CDR3 is TGTGCCTGGAGTCAGGCCGGGAACACTGAAGCTTTCTTT.